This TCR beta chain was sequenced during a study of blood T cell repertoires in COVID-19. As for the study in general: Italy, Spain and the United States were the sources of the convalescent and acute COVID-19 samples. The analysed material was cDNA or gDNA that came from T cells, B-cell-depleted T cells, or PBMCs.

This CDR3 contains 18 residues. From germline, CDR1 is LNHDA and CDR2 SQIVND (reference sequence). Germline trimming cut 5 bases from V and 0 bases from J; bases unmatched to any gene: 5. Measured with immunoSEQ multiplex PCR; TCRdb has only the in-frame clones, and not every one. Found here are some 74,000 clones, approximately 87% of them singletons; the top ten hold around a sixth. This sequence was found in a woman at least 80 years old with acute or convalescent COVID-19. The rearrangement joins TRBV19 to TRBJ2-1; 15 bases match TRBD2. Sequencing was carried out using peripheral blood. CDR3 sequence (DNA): TGTGCCAGTAGTCTAGGGACTAGCGGGAGGCCCTCCTACAATGAGCAGTTCTTC. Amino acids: CASSLGTSGRPSYNEQFF.